This T cell receptor (beta chain) was identified in a study of shared clonotypes between healthy human individuals. Study-wide results and caveats: Naive CD4 clonotypes overlapped across several donors at approximately 4.5%. The study found lower generation probabilities in non-shared clonotypes than in those shared by all four donors.

Generated by immunoSEQ multiplex PCR, the TCRdb table keeps only in-frame clones and is missing some. The sample lists hundreds of thousands of clones, roughly 95% occurring once. Naive CD8 cells lacked CD45RO and underwent positive selection for CCR7, leaving out terminally differentiated effector memory CD45RA+ cells. Each sample came from a Caucasian adult donor living in Nashville, Tennessee. About this clone: What it binds is unknown.

Germline loops: CDR1 MGHRA, CDR2 YSYEKL. V dropped 0 bases and J dropped 5; count of bases not matched to a gene: 21. The CDR3 sequence is 22 residues long. Input material: naive CD8+ T cells sorted from blood. V and J are TRBV4-1 and TRBJ2-1; 11 bases fit TRBD2. This TCR came from a woman in her 30s in good health. CDR3 sequence: CASSQEEAAALAGVEVDNEQFF. Here the CDR3 DNA reads TGCGCCAGCAGCCAAGAAGAAGCTGCGGCACTAGCGGGAGTCGAGGTAGACAATGAGCAGTTCTTC.